This TCR beta chain was documented in a study of CD8+ T cells in alopecia areata. For the study at large: Treated patients took oral tofacitinib at 5 to 10 mg twice daily. Study-level points and caveats: Compared with normal scalp, lesional scalp had higher clonality and more expanded CD8+ clones.

CDR3 length equals 14 residues. The germline V and J ends were trimmed by 3 bases and 0 bases, with 6 bases remaining between them. Germline assignment: CDR1 MDHEN and CDR2 SYDVKM. cDNA prepared by RNA extraction and subsequent reverse transcription served as the template for sequencing. Clones were read by immunoSEQ multiplex PCR, and TCRdb kept only the in-frame ones, dropping some. Here the sample spans about 15,000 clones, 60% being singletons. As for this clone: Its antigen is currently unknown.

Alopecia areata patients provided lesional scalp punch biopsies and peripheral blood. Sequenced input: skin. This TCR was recovered from a human donor with alopecia areata. The rearrangement joins TRBV28 to TRBJ1-3, with D hard to call. The CDR3 region is CASSFTNSGNTIYF. CDR3 DNA sequence: TGTGCCAGCAGTTTTACCAACTCTGGAAACACCATATATTTT.